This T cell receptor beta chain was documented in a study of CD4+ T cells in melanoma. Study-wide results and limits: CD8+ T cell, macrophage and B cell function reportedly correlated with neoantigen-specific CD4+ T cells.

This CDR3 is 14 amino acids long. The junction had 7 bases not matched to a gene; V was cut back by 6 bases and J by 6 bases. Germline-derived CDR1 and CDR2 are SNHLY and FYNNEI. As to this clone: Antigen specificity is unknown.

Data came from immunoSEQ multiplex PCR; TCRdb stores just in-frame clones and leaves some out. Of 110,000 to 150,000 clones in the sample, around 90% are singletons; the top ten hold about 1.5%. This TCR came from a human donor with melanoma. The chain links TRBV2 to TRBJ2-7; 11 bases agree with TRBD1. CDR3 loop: CASSRDRGEGEQYF. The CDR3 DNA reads TGTGCCAGCAGCCGGGACAGGGGGGAAGGCGAGCAGTACTTC.